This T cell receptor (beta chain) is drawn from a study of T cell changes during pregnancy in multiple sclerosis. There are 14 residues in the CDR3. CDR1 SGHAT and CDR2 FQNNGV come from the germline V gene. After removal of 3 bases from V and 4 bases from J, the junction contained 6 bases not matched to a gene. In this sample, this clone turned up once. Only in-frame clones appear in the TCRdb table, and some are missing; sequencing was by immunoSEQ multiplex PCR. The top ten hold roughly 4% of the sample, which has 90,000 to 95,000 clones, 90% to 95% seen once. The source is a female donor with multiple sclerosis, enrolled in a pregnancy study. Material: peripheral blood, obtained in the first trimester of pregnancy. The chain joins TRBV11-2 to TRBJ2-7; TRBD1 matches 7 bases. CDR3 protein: CASSLGDSIYEQYF. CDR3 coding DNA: TGTGCCAGCAGCTTGGGGGACAGTATATACGAGCAGTACTTC.